The entry that follows covers one T cell receptor beta chain sequence. The V end was cut by 4 bases, the J end by 0 bases, with 12 bases between. There are 16 residues in the CDR3. Germline V gene sequence: CDR1 MDHEN, CDR2 SYDVKM. Under the authors' procedure: Estimates of nucleated cell counts were drawn from the amplification of reference gene primers. Sequencing was performed with immunoSEQ multiplex PCR; in TCRdb, only in-frame clones are kept and a portion is missing. The V and J calls and clone size are taken from that table; D and trimming were inferred from the DNA. The data hold approximately 20,000 clones, with nearly 90% observed a single time. The source of the sample is a study of blood T cell repertoires in COVID-19. For the study at large: Samples representing acute and convalescent COVID-19 were sourced from the United States, Italy and Spain. PBMCs, B-cell-depleted T cells, or T cells were the source of the cDNA or gDNA that made up the material.

This receptor was obtained from a human donor with active COVID-19. The donor label of this sample is uncertain. The rearrangement joins TRBV28 to TRBJ2-2; perhaps TRBD1 as D (6 bases). Specimen: peripheral blood. CDR3 coding DNA: TGTGCCAGCAGTTCAATCCACAGGGCGAACACCGGGGAGCTGTTTTTT. Encoded protein: CASSSIHRANTGELFF.